The 10 T cell receptor beta chains presented below share a single source sample, sequenced in a study of shared clonotypes between healthy human individuals. Cells designated naive CD8 were CD45RO-negative and were positively selected for CCR7, with terminally differentiated effector memory CD45RA+ cells excluded. Using immunoSEQ multiplex PCR, the repertoire was profiled, and TCRdb retains in-frame clones only, with some absent. The data show nearly 2 million clones, about 95% seen once. The material sequenced was naive CD8+ T cells sorted from blood. Receptors were obtained from a man aged 18 to 30 in good health.

The chain employs TRBV9 and TRBJ1-2, with TRBD1 as a possible D gene (5 bases). CDR1 SGDLS and CDR2 YYNGEE come from the germline V gene. Between the trimmed V and J ends, which lost 0 bases and 3 bases, there was a span of 9 bases. The length of the CDR3 is 14 residues. The CDR3 nucleotides are TGTGCCAGCAGCGTAGAGGCAGGGCACTATGGCTACACCTTC. Amino acids: CASSVEAGHYGYTF. Drawing the rest from reference TRBV9 and TRBJ1-2, the complete variable domain is DSGVTQTPKHLITATGQRVTLRCSPRSGDLSVYWYQQSLDQGLQFLIQYYNGEERAKGNILERFSAQQFPDLHSELNLSSLELGDSALYFCASSVEAGHYGYTFGSGTRLTVV.

This sequence joins TRBV21-1 and TRBJ2-3; no DNA check was done on the table's D call, TRBD2. TRBV21-1 is marked as a pseudogene. This CDR3 has 14 amino acids. CDR3 in DNA: TGTGCCAGCAGCAAGGGACTACCAACAGATACGCAGTATTTT. It specifies CASSKGLPTDTQYF.

This chain uses TRBV7-9 with TRBJ2-7, with D possibly called TRBD1 or TRBD2 (6 bases each). V shed 3 bases and J shed 4 bases, with 10 bases lying between them. CDR1 and CDR2 from the germline V gene are SEHNR and FQNEAQ (reference sequence). This CDR3 has 13 amino acids. The CDR3 DNA follows: TGTGCCAGCAGCTTCCAGGGGAGGTACGAGCAGTACTTC. Its protein product is CASSFQGRYEQYF.

The rearrangement links TRBV5-1 to TRBJ2-1; TRBD2 agrees at 12 bases. J was trimmed by 3 bases and V by 2 bases; bases with no gene match: 3. Germline lookup yields CDR1 SGHRS and CDR2 YFSETQ. CDR3 length equals 16 residues. CDR3: CASSFLAGGHYNEQFF. In nucleotides, the CDR3 is TGCGCCAGCAGCTTTCTAGCGGGAGGGCACTACAATGAGCAGTTCTTC.

The chain links TRBV5-4 to TRBJ1-2; tentative D call: TRBD1 (6 bases). V lost 0 bases and J lost 7, with 19 bases in between. The CDR3 sequence is 16 residues long. The germline CDR1 and CDR2 sequences are SGHNT and YYREEE (reference sequence). CDR3 nucleotides: TGTGCCAGCAGCTTGGAAGACTCGAGGGGGTTTAGTGGCTACACCTTC. The encoded protein is CASSLEDSRGFSGYTF.

This chain joins TRBV11-2 and TRBJ2-7; no reliable D call. The CDR3 spans 17 residues. V lost 0 bases, J lost 0 bases, and 15 bases lay in between. Germline assignment: CDR1 SGHAT and CDR2 FQNNGV. In DNA form, the CDR3 reads TGTGCCAGCAGCTTAGATCTCGGGTCAGAGGTCTCCTACGAGCAGTACTTC. Translated: CASSLDLGSEVSYEQYF.

About this clone: The sample carries other DNA sequences with the same CDR3. The chain combines TRBV30 with TRBJ1-1, with TRBD1 as a possible D gene (6 bases). Germline CDR1 is GTSNPN and CDR2 is SVGIG (reference sequence). V was trimmed by 3 bases and J by 6 bases, leaving 11 bases between them. CDR3 length equals 12 residues. CDR3 bases: TGTGCCTGGAGCGCTGGGGGGCCTGAAGCTTTCTTT. Encoded protein: CAWSAGGPEAFF.

This chain joins TRBV5-6 and TRBJ1-2, with D possibly matching TRBD1 (5 bases). Trimming removed 0 bases from V and 8 bases from J, with 14 bases in between. The germline V gene has CDR1 SGHDT and CDR2 YYEEEE. The CDR3 sequence is 14 residues long. The CDR3 DNA reads as TGTGCCAGCAGCTTGGCGGCAGGGTTACCCGGCTACACCTTC. This gives the protein CASSLAAGLPGYTF.

V and J are TRBV4-1 and TRBJ2-3; TRBD2 agrees at 15 bases. This CDR3 comprises 17 residues. In germline, CDR1 is MGHRA, CDR2 YSYEKL. The ends lost 5 bases at V and 5 bases at J; junction bases unmatched: 8. The CDR3 DNA reads TGCGCCAGCAGCAAAGGACTAGCGGGAGGGCCCTTAGATACGCAGTATTTT. It encodes CASSKGLAGGPLDTQYF.

The J gene is TRBJ1-1, the V gene TRBV19; tentative D call: TRBD1 (6 bases). This CDR3 is 14 amino acids long. V gave up 5 bases and J gave up 1 base, with 11 bases separating them. Germline lookup yields CDR1 LNHDA and CDR2 SQIVND (reference sequence). The CDR3 DNA reads as TGTGCCAGTAGTCCGGACAGTTGGAACACTGAAGCTTTCTTT. Translating gives CASSPDSWNTEAFF.